The rows below give T cell receptor beta chains drawn from one sample of a study of T-cell memory formation after mild COVID-19. TCRdb independently ran MiXCR on the 5' RACE reads; one entry per CDR3 protein. The table lists 400,000 to 500,000 distinct CDR3 sequences, roughly 20% of them singletons. The specimen was PBMCs or a T cell subset sorted from them (not recorded which). The receptor set was obtained from an adult woman who had mild COVID-19 (a few samples of this study predate the infection). Cell type and time point are not known. The CDR3 runs from the conserved cysteine through the conserved F or W.

TRBV5-5,TRBJ2-5,CASTLEETQYF
TRBV19,TRBJ2-3,CASSIGLADTQYF
TRBV6-6,TRBJ2-7,CASSYSWPGGSQTYEQYF
TRBV12-3/TRBV12-4,TRBJ2-7,CASSLGGWGEDYEQYF
TRBV4-2,TRBJ1-1,CASSHDGTMNTEAFF
TRBV27,TRBJ2-1,CASSSGQGRRNEQFF
TRBV15,TRBJ2-3,CATTFLAGGGTDTQYF
TRBV9,TRBJ2-3,CASSVGGLSSTDTQYF
TRBV20-1,TRBJ2-3,CSARGGRTDTQYF
TRBV15,TRBJ2-7,CATSTRGANPYEQYF